The 8 T cell receptor beta chains presented below share a single source sample, sequenced in a study of Ad26.COV2.S vaccination and SARS-CoV-2 variants. Treatment here: some 19 received Ad26.COV2.S at low or high dose, single or two shots; about 5 received placebo; per-sample allocation not given. Collection of samples fell on day 63 after the first vaccine or placebo injection. Sequencing used immunoSEQ multiplex PCR; TCRdb keeps in-frame clones, though not all of them. The sample contains 320,000 or so clones, roughly nine tenths of which appear only once. The source was peripheral blood, collected in a trial of Ad26.COV2.S vaccine versus placebo. Receptors originate from a person between 18 and 65 years old who received the Ad26.COV2.S COVID-19 vaccine or a placebo.

The rearrangement joins TRBV10-2 to TRBJ1-1; a weak D match, TRBD1 (5 bases). V was pared by 1 base and J by 11 bases, with 14 bases between. The CDR3 is 13 amino acids. Germline V gene lookup returns CDR1 WSHSY and CDR2 SAAADI. CDR3 region: CASSEWGPQGAFF. The CDR3 coding sequence is TGCGCCAGCAGTGAGTGGGGACCCCAGGGCGCTTTCTTT.

The chain combines TRBV9 with TRBJ1-1; D might be TRBD1 (5 bases). The CDR3 has 13 residues. V dropped 3 bases and J dropped 1 base, with 7 bases sitting between them. Germline values: CDR1 SGDLS, CDR2 YYNGEE. This chain's CDR3 is CASSADRNTEAFF. The CDR3 nucleotides are TGTGCCAGCAGCGCCGACAGGAACACTGAAGCTTTCTTT.

The sample holds a few counts of this clone. This chain connects TRBV28 to TRBJ1-1; D might be TRBD1 (5 bases). Trimming pared 10 bases from V and 9 bases from J, leaving 18 bases between. Germline CDR1 MDHEN, CDR2 SYDVKM. The CDR3 length is 12 residues. The CDR3 sequence: CATGDSISQAFF. The CDR3 bases are TGTGCCACCGGGGACTCCATCAGCCAAGCTTTCTTT.

This chain uses TRBV29-1 with TRBJ2-3; 7 bases align to TRBD2. CDR1 and CDR2 from the germline V gene are SQVTM and ANQGSEA. CDR3 size: 14 residues. The V and J ends lost 7 bases and 7 bases, in that order; junction bases with no gene match: 14. For the CDR3, the DNA is TGCAGCGCCCACGGAGATAGCGGGTTGAATACGCAGTATTTT. This codes for CSAHGDSGLNTQYF.

In DNA, the CDR3 is TGTGCCAGTGACACCTCCTACGAGCAGTACTTC. Protein: CASDTSYEQYF. This rearrangement joins TRBV2 to TRBJ2-7; D remains unclear. V was shortened by 9 bases and J by 0 bases, with 6 bases between the two germline ends. The CDR3 is 11 residues long. Germline V gene sequence: CDR1 SNHLY, CDR2 FYNNEI.

This clone has a single count. The chain is built from TRBV28 and TRBJ1-2; D uncertain. Trimming left V 2 bases short and J 8 bases short, with 12 bases between. The CDR3 is 13 residues long. CDR1 is MDHEN and CDR2 is SYDVKM in the germline V gene. The DNA of the CDR3 is TGTGCCAGCAGTTTAAGAGACCCTGGGGGCTACACCTTC. Translation: CASSLRDPGGYTF.

This chain's CDR3 is CASSFRGTGSYEQYV. CDR3 sequence (DNA): TGTGCCAGTAGTTTCAGAGGGACAGGGTCCTACGAGCAGTACGTC. The chain uses TRBV19 and TRBJ2-7, with TRBD1 identical over 9 bases. The CDR3 extends over 15 amino acids. Germline assignment: CDR1 LNHDA and CDR2 SQIVND (reference sequence). J lost 1 base, V lost 5 bases, and 6 bases had no gene match.

The rearrangement joins TRBV9 to TRBJ1-2; maybe TRBD1 (6 bases). Deletions cut 0 bases from V and 0 bases from J, with 12 bases between. CDR1 and CDR2 from the germline V gene are SGDLS and YYNGEE. This CDR3 is built from 16 residues. The CDR3 loop reads CASSVGVGGTNYGYTF. The DNA for the CDR3 is TGTGCCAGCAGCGTAGGGGTAGGGGGAACTAACTATGGCTACACCTTC. Looking up the rest from reference TRBV9 and TRBJ1-2 gives the full variable domain: DSGVTQTPKHLITATGQRVTLRCSPRSGDLSVYWYQQSLDQGLQFLIQYYNGEERAKGNILERFSAQQFPDLHSELNLSSLELGDSALYFCASSVGVGGTNYGYTFGSGTRLTVV.